The 18 T cell receptor beta chains below all came from one sample that was sequenced in a study of blood T cell repertoires in COVID-19. Clones were read by immunoSEQ multiplex PCR, and TCRdb kept only the in-frame ones, dropping some. The sample has roughly 250,000 clones; 85% are singletons. Input material: peripheral blood. Every receptor here comes from a man aged 40-50 years with acute or convalescent COVID-19.

The chain has TRBV25-1 and TRBJ1-2; tentatively, D is TRBD1 (6 bases). CDR1 is MGHDK and CDR2 is SYGVNS in the germline V gene. Deletions cut 3 bases from V and 7 bases from J, with 15 bases between. CDR3 size: 14 residues. CDR3 DNA sequence: TGTGCCAGCAGTGACGACAGGCTCCGGCGTGGCTACACCTTC. Amino acids: CASSDDRLRRGYTF.

This clone was seen a few times. V and J are TRBV10-3 and TRBJ2-7, with a weak D call TRBD1 (6 bases). The CDR3 is 11 residues long. Germline V lookup: CDR1 ENHRY, CDR2 SYGVKD. Trimming left V 11 bases short and J 3 bases short, with 11 bases between. As DNA, the CDR3 is TGTGCCTCCAAGGGGGACTACGAGCAGTACTTC. The encoded protein is CASKGDYEQYF.

This sequence joins TRBV5-6 and TRBJ1-6, with 7 nucleotides matching TRBD1. The CDR3 has 14 residues. With V trimmed by 4 bases and J by 8 bases, 6 bases remained unmatched. CDR1 SGHDT and CDR2 YYEEEE come from the germline V gene. CDR3 nucleotides: TGTGCCAGCAGCCCCGGGACAGTATATTCACCCCTCCACTTT. It is translated as CASSPGTVYSPLHF. Full variable domain (rest looked up from reference TRBV5-6 and TRBJ1-6): DAGVTQSPTHLIKTRGQQVTLRCSPKSGHDTVSWYQQALGQGPQFIFQYYEEEERQRGNFPDRFSGHQFPNYSSELNVNALLLGDSALYLCASSPGTVYSPLHFGNGTRLTVT.

The chain recombines TRBV30 with TRBJ1-5, with 8 bases matching TRBD1. This CDR3 has 12 amino acids. CDR1 and CDR2 (germline): GTSNPN, SVGIG (reference sequence). The J segment lost 5 bases and the V segment lost 5 bases, leaving 2 bases of the junction unmatched. CDR3 loop: CAWQTGDQPQHF. CDR3 in DNA: TGTGCCTGGCAGACAGGGGATCAGCCCCAGCATTTT.

V gene TRBV3-1 (or the pseudogene TRBV3-2) combines with J gene TRBJ2-7; 14 bases map to TRBD2. CDR3 size: 16 residues. Germline-derived CDR1 and CDR2 are LGHDT and YNNKEL (reference sequence). Germline trimming cut 1 base from V and 2 bases from J; bases unmatched to any gene: 1. The CDR3 DNA reads as TGTGCCAGCAGCCAAGGACTAGCGGGGGGGACCTACGAGCAGTACTTC. It specifies CASSQGLAGGTYEQYF.

This chain joins TRBV19 and TRBJ1-2, with TRBD1 identical over 8 bases. V was clipped by 1 base and J by 4 bases; unmatched bases: 5. Germline V CDR1 and CDR2: LNHDA, SQIVND (reference sequence). CDR3 length: 15 amino acids. For the CDR3, the DNA is TGTGCCAGTAGTATAGTTGGGACAGGACCCTATGGCTACACCTTC. Translation: CASSIVGTGPYGYTF.

The genes are TRBV7-8 and TRBJ1-1; D is uncertain. CDR3 length equals 14 residues. Trimming shortened V by 5 bases and J by 7 bases, and 17 bases separated the two germline ends. Germline V gene sequence: CDR1 SGHVS, CDR2 FQNEAQ. CDR3 DNA: TGTGCCAGCAGCCTTGGAGGGATCGGGAGTGAAGCTTTCTTT. Its translation is CASSLGGIGSEAFF.

The chain is built from TRBV4-2 and TRBJ1-4; possible D gene TRBD1, 6 bases. The germline V and J ends were trimmed by 0 bases and 5 bases, with 13 bases remaining between them. This CDR3 region has 16 residues. Germline assignment: CDR1 LGHNA and CDR2 YNFKEQ. DNA of the CDR3: TGTGCCAGCAGCCAAGATCTCGGGACAAAAAATGAAAAACTGTTTTTT. Protein product: CASSQDLGTKNEKLFF.

The chain couples TRBV5-1 to TRBJ1-6; tentatively, D is TRBD1 (6 bases). The CDR3 contains 15 residues. CDR1 is SGHRS and CDR2 is YFSETQ in the germline V gene. V was trimmed by 4 bases and J by 4 bases, leaving 12 bases between them. As DNA, the CDR3 is TGCGCCAGCAGCCTAAATACAGGGTATAATTCACCCCTCCACTTT. It specifies CASSLNTGYNSPLHF.

The table lists this clone with a few counts. This chain connects TRBV5-4 to TRBJ2-7, with D perhaps matching TRBD1 (6 bases). The germline V and J ends were trimmed by 0 bases and 5 bases, with 15 bases remaining between them. The CDR3 loop spans 15 amino acids. The V gene's germline CDR1 is SGHNT and CDR2 YYREEE (reference sequence). The CDR3: CASSLARTGSNEQYF. CDR3 in DNA: TGTGCCAGCAGCTTGGCCCGAACAGGGTCCAACGAGCAGTACTTC. Full variable domain (rest looked up from reference TRBV5-4 and TRBJ2-7): ETGVTQSPTHLIKTRGQQVTLRCSSQSGHNTVSWYQQALGQGPQFIFQYYREEENGRGNFPPRFSGLQFPNYSSELNVNALELDDSALYLCASSLARTGSNEQYFGPGTRLTVT.

This chain links TRBV6-2 or TRBV6-3 with TRBJ1-1, with 7 positions matching TRBD1. This CDR3 has 15 residues. From germline, CDR1 is MNHEY and CDR2 SVGEGT. The V gene end was trimmed by 2 bases and the J gene end by 10 bases; junction bases not matched to a gene: 13. The chain's CDR3 is CASSYPTGSPSGAFF. In nucleotides, the CDR3 is TGTGCCAGCAGTTACCCGACAGGGTCGCCTTCCGGAGCTTTCTTT.

This clone occurred a few times. This chain links TRBV27 with TRBJ2-5; 8 bases map to TRBD1. The germline CDR1 and CDR2 sequences are MNHEY and SMNVEV (reference sequence). This CDR3 has 13 residues. J was trimmed by 5 bases and V by 9 bases; bases with no gene match: 8. The CDR3 here is CARRTGPRETQYF. Written as DNA, the CDR3 is TGTGCCAGGAGGACAGGGCCAAGGGAGACCCAGTACTTC.

The chain recombines TRBV24-1 with TRBJ2-1, with TRBD1 matching 7 bases. Looked up from germline, CDR1 is KGHDR and CDR2 is SFDVKD. V gave up 2 bases and J gave up 0 bases; unmatched junction bases: 6. The CDR3 is 17 residues long. CDR3 coding DNA: TGTGCCACCAGTGATTACAGGGGCCCGCGCTCCTACAATGAGCAGTTCTTC. Translated, it gives CATSDYRGPRSYNEQFF.

The V call is TRBV2, the J call TRBJ2-2; D may be TRBD2 (5 bases). Germline V gene data show CDR1 as SNHLY and CDR2 as FYNNEI. V lost 7 bases and J 3 bases, leaving 12 bases between the germline ends. The CDR3 loop spans 14 amino acids. The CDR3 region is CASKLLGDTGELFF. The CDR3 nucleotides are TGTGCCAGCAAACTTCTCGGGGACACCGGGGAGCTGTTTTTT.

This clone was observed a handful of times. The same CDR3 arises from other DNA sequences in this sample as well. The chain couples TRBV5-1 to TRBJ1-1, with D perhaps TRBD1 (5 bases). The CDR3 is 14 amino acids. V lost 1 base, J lost 1 base, and 8 bases lay in between. Germline V gene sequence: CDR1 SGHRS, CDR2 YFSETQ. The CDR3 region has the DNA TGCGCCAGCAGCTTGCAGGGCGGGAACACTGAAGCTTTCTTT. Its protein is CASSLQGGNTEAFF. Full variable domain (outside the CDR3, taken from reference TRBV5-1 and TRBJ1-1): KAGVTQTPRYLIKTRGQQVTLSCSPISGHRSVSWYQQTPGQGLQFLFEYFSETQRNKGNFPGRFSGRQFSNSRSEMNVSTLELGDSALYLCASSLQGGNTEAFFGQGTRLTVV.

The chain carries TRBV9 and TRBJ2-5; weak D call: TRBD1 (5 bases). Looked up from germline, CDR1 is SGDLS and CDR2 is YYNGEE. The V end was cut by 0 bases, the J end by 0 bases, with 9 bases between. This CDR3 has 15 amino acids. CDR3 coding DNA: TGTGCCAGCAGCGTAGAGGGGATACACCAAGAGACCCAGTACTTC. This translates into CASSVEGIHQETQYF.

V gene TRBV5-1 combines with J gene TRBJ1-6; D ambiguous. CDR3 length: 17 residues. CDR1 and CDR2 (germline): SGHRS, YFSETQ. V lost 2 bases, J lost 5 bases, and 17 bases lay in between. CDR3 region: CASSLMLEAGDNSPLHF. As DNA, the CDR3 is TGCGCCAGCAGCTTAATGCTCGAGGCCGGGGATAATTCACCCCTCCACTTT.

The chain has TRBV5-1 and TRBJ1-2; D gene unclear. The CDR3 is made up of 13 amino acids. Trimming shortened V by 2 bases and J by 3 bases, and 8 bases separated the two germline ends. Germline V gene lookup returns CDR1 SGHRS and CDR2 YFSETQ. As DNA, the CDR3 is TGCGCCAGCAGCTTTGGCCCATACTATGGCTACACCTTC. Amino acid sequence: CASSFGPYYGYTF.